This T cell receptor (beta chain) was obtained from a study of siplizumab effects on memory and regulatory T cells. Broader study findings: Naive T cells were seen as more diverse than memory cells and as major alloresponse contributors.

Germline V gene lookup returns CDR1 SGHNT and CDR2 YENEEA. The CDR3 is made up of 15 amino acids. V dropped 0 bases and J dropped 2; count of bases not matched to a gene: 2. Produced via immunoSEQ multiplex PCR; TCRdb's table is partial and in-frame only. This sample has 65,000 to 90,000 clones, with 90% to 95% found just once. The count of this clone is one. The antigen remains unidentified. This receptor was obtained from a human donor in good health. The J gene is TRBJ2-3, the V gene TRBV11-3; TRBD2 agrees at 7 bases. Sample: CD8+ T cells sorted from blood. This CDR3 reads CASSLEAGDTDTQYF. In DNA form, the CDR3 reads TGTGCCAGCAGCTTAGAGGCGGGGGACACAGATACGCAGTATTTT.